Detailed here is one T cell receptor (beta chain). Sample-barcoded 5' priming and a J-beta primer mix drove a second PCR of roughly 6 to 12 cycles. All samples yielded 2.5 million or more CDR3-containing paired-end reads. TCRdb re-analysed the 5' RACE reads in MiXCR, keeping a single row per CDR3 protein. Here the sample spans approximately 810,000 distinct CDR3 sequences, 29% being singletons. Per the germline V gene, CDR1 is DFQATT and CDR2 is SNEGSKA (reference sequence). The CDR3 loop spans 15 amino acids. Trimming stripped 2 bases from V and 0 bases from J, with 11 bases between. The sample originates from a study of blood T cells in healthy people across ages. The donors, aged roughly 6 to 95, were healthy Caucasians from Russia. The sample, 9 to 10 milliliters of peripheral blood, was drawn from each donor.

The sample comprised blood. The V gene is TRBV20-1, the J gene TRBJ1-5, with D possibly TRBD1 on 6 matching bases. The source is a woman over 75 in good health. The CDR3, as DNA: TGCAGTGCTAGACGGACAGACCTTAGCAATCAGCCCCAGCATTTT. Translated, it gives CSARRTDLSNQPQHF.